This is a list of T cell receptor beta chains from one sample in a study of T cell repertoires in cytomegalovirus infection. MiXCR, run by TCRdb on the reads, gives a single entry per CDR3 protein. The table shows roughly 760,000 distinct CDR3 sequences, with about 40% occurring only once. Sequencing was done on a sample of PBMCs. The receptor set was obtained from a human donor in good health (CMV status not recorded). Some clones in this sample may be carry-over from other donors' samples. The CDR3 runs from the conserved cysteine through the conserved F or W. A D gene is named only where the DNA matches it firmly. Size is omitted from some rows. Given values are once, few, many or a class for expanded clones.

len: 13
d_gene: NA
v_gene: TRBV7-9
abundance: NA
j_gene: TRBJ1-4
CDR3nt: TGTGCCAGCAGCCCGCCCGCGAATGAAAAACTGTTTTTT
CDR3aa: CASSPPANEKLFF

len: 15
d_gene: TRBD2
v_gene: TRBV19
abundance: NA
j_gene: TRBJ2-7
CDR3nt: TGTGCCAGTACCGGAGGGACTAGCGGACTTTACGAGCAGTACTTC
CDR3aa: CASTGGTSGLYEQYF

len: 18
d_gene: NA
v_gene: TRBV6-1
abundance: NA
j_gene: TRBJ1-1
CDR3nt: TGTGCCAGCAGTCCAGCCCGCCCGGGACGGACTATGAACACTGAAGCTTTCTTT
CDR3aa: CASSPARPGRTMNTEAFF

len: 17
d_gene: NA
v_gene: TRBV7-2
abundance: few
j_gene: TRBJ2-5
CDR3nt: TGTGCCAGCAGCTTAGTGGGGGCGGGGTATAGCCAAGAGACCCAGTACTTC
CDR3aa: CASSLVGAGYSQETQYF

len: 13
d_gene: TRBD1
v_gene: TRBV7-9
abundance: NA
j_gene: TRBJ2-5
CDR3nt: TGTGCCAGCAGCTCGGGACAGGGAGAGACCCAGTACTTC
CDR3aa: CASSSGQGETQYF

len: 13
d_gene: NA
v_gene: TRBV10-1
abundance: NA
j_gene: TRBJ1-1
CDR3nt: TGCGCCAGCAGTGAGTCCGGGGGCACTGAAGCTTTCTTT
CDR3aa: CASSESGGTEAFF

len: 15
d_gene: TRBD1
v_gene: TRBV7-2
abundance: many
j_gene: TRBJ2-5
CDR3nt: TGTGCCAGCAGCAAACGGACAGGGTGGCAGGAGACCCAGTACTTC
CDR3aa: CASSKRTGWQETQYF

len: 13
d_gene: NA
v_gene: TRBV27
abundance: NA
j_gene: TRBJ1-2
CDR3nt: TGTGCCAGCAGTGACTCCGGGACCTTAGACGCCACCTTC
CDR3aa: CASSDSGTLDATF

len: 17
d_gene: NA
v_gene: TRBV28
abundance: few
j_gene: TRBJ2-5
CDR3nt: TGTGCCAGCAGTTCCTCCTTGGGGGGCGAAAGCCAAGAGACCCAGTACTTC
CDR3aa: CASSSSLGGESQETQYF

len: 13
d_gene: NA
v_gene: TRBV6-2/TRBV6-3
abundance: few
j_gene: TRBJ2-7
CDR3nt: TGTGCCAGCGGGGGTCGGGGGTCCTACGAGCAGTACTTC
CDR3aa: CASGGRGSYEQYF

len: 16
d_gene: TRBD2
v_gene: TRBV5-1
abundance: NA
j_gene: TRBJ2-5
CDR3nt: TGCGCCAGCAGCTTGTTTCTAGCGGGGGTCCAAGAGACCCAGTACTTC
CDR3aa: CASSLFLAGVQETQYF

len: 13
d_gene: NA
v_gene: TRBV6-2/TRBV6-3
abundance: many
j_gene: TRBJ2-1
CDR3nt: TGTGCCAGCAATCACAGGGTGTATAATGAGCAGTTCTTC
CDR3aa: CASNHRVYNEQFF

len: 14
d_gene: TRBD1
v_gene: TRBV12-3/TRBV12-4
abundance: NA
j_gene: TRBJ1-5
CDR3nt: TGTGCCAGCAGTTTTTACAGGGGGCGGCAGCCCCAGCATTTT
CDR3aa: CASSFYRGRQPQHF

len: 11
d_gene: NA
v_gene: TRBV6-8
abundance: once
j_gene: TRBJ2-7
CDR3nt: TGTGCCAGCAGTTACCGGGGGATCCAGTACTTC
CDR3aa: CASSYRGIQYF

len: 13
d_gene: NA
v_gene: TRBV20-1
abundance: NA
j_gene: TRBJ1-1
CDR3nt: TGCAGTGCTCAGGACGATGCTGGGGGGGAAGCTTTCTTT
CDR3aa: CSAQDDAGGEAFF

len: 13
d_gene: TRBD2
v_gene: TRBV27
abundance: NA
j_gene: TRBJ2-1
CDR3nt: TGTGCCAGCGGGGTGCTAGCGGGATATGAGCAGTTCTTC
CDR3aa: CASGVLAGYEQFF

len: 15
d_gene: NA
v_gene: TRBV12-3/TRBV12-4
abundance: few
j_gene: TRBJ1-2
CDR3nt: TGTGCCAGCAAAACTCTAGGAGATCCTAACTATGGCTACACCTTC
CDR3aa: CASKTLGDPNYGYTF

len: 16
d_gene: NA
v_gene: TRBV28
abundance: NA
j_gene: TRBJ2-2
CDR3nt: TGTGCCAGCAGTTTATGGGCGGCGGGGAACACCGGGGAGCTGTTTTTT
CDR3aa: CASSLWAAGNTGELFF

len: 14
d_gene: NA
v_gene: TRBV12-3/TRBV12-4
abundance: many
j_gene: TRBJ1-2
CDR3nt: TGTGCCAGCAGCCCTGGAGACTATCCTTATGGCTACACCTTC
CDR3aa: CASSPGDYPYGYTF

len: 15
d_gene: NA
v_gene: TRBV7-4
abundance: NA
j_gene: TRBJ1-4
CDR3nt: TGTGCCAGCAGCTTCGGGAACCTCAGATATGAAAAACTGTTTTTT
CDR3aa: CASSFGNLRYEKLFF

len: 14
d_gene: NA
v_gene: TRBV6-5
abundance: few
j_gene: TRBJ2-2
CDR3nt: TGTGCCAGCAGTCAGGGGTTATACACCGGGGAGCTGTTTTTT
CDR3aa: CASSQGLYTGELFF

len: 12
d_gene: NA
v_gene: TRBV20-1
abundance: NA
j_gene: TRBJ2-1
CDR3nt: TGCAGTGCTAGAGAGGACGAGCCTAGGGGGGGGTTC
CDR3aa: CSAREDEPRGGF

len: 17
d_gene: TRBD1
v_gene: TRBV6-6
abundance: few
j_gene: TRBJ2-2
CDR3nt: TGTGCCAGCAGTTACGACGGACAGGGGGCAGGCACCGGGGAGCTGTTTTTT
CDR3aa: CASSYDGQGAGTGELFF

len: 15
d_gene: NA
v_gene: TRBV5-5
abundance: NA
j_gene: TRBJ1-4
CDR3nt: TGTGCCAGCAGCTTGGAGGGCTTAACTAATGAAAAACTGTTTTTT
CDR3aa: CASSLEGLTNEKLFF

len: 16
d_gene: TRBD2
v_gene: TRBV11-2
abundance: few
j_gene: TRBJ2-3
CDR3nt: TGTGCCAGCAGCTTAGACGGGGGAGGGTTCCCAGATACGCAGTATTTT
CDR3aa: CASSLDGGGFPDTQYF

len: 14
d_gene: TRBD1
v_gene: TRBV10-1
abundance: few
j_gene: TRBJ1-2
CDR3nt: TGCGCCAGCAGCTGGGACAGGGGAGGTTATGGCTACACCTTC
CDR3aa: CASSWDRGGYGYTF

len: 15
d_gene: NA
v_gene: TRBV4-2
abundance: NA
j_gene: TRBJ1-1
CDR3nt: TGTGCCAGCGCAATGGACAGAACTTGGAACACTGAAGCTTTCTTT
CDR3aa: CASAMDRTWNTEAFF

len: 18
d_gene: NA
v_gene: TRBV28
abundance: NA
j_gene: TRBJ2-5
CDR3nt: TGTGCCAGCAGTTCTTTGGTAGGACAGAGCACAATTCAAGAGACCCAGTACTTC
CDR3aa: CASSSLVGQSTIQETQYF

len: 14
d_gene: NA
v_gene: TRBV5-1
abundance: NA
j_gene: TRBJ1-6
CDR3nt: TGCGCCAGCAGCGGGCCGGATTATAATTCACCCCTCCACTTT
CDR3aa: CASSGPDYNSPLHF

len: 16
d_gene: NA
v_gene: TRBV7-2
abundance: NA
j_gene: TRBJ2-1
CDR3nt: TGTGCCAGCAGCTTAGCGAGCACACCCCTTTACAATGAGCAGTTCTTC
CDR3aa: CASSLASTPLYNEQFF

len: 15
d_gene: TRBD1
v_gene: TRBV7-2
abundance: NA
j_gene: TRBJ2-5
CDR3nt: TGTGCCAGCAGCTGGAAGGGGGCGGTCGTGGAGACCCAGTACTTC
CDR3aa: CASSWKGAVVETQYF

len: 14
d_gene: NA
v_gene: TRBV12-3/TRBV12-4
abundance: NA
j_gene: TRBJ2-1
CDR3nt: TGTGCCAGCAGTTTATCTGCCGGGGCCGGTGAGCAGTTCTTC
CDR3aa: CASSLSAGAGEQFF

len: 17
d_gene: TRBD1
v_gene: TRBV7-8
abundance: NA
j_gene: TRBJ1-1
CDR3nt: TGTGCCAGCAGCTTAGGGTTTAGGGACAGCAGGAACACTGAAGCTTTCTTT
CDR3aa: CASSLGFRDSRNTEAFF

len: 16
d_gene: TRBD2
v_gene: TRBV28
abundance: NA
j_gene: TRBJ2-3
CDR3nt: TGTGCCAGCAGTTTCCCGGGACTAGCGAGCACAGATACGCAGTATTTT
CDR3aa: CASSFPGLASTDTQYF

len: 16
d_gene: TRBD1
v_gene: TRBV24-1
abundance: NA
j_gene: TRBJ1-2
CDR3nt: TGTGCCACCAGTCCTACTACCGGACAGGGTGACTATGGCTACACCTTC
CDR3aa: CATSPTTGQGDYGYTF

len: 13
d_gene: TRBD1
v_gene: TRBV20-1
abundance: few
j_gene: TRBJ1-3
CDR3nt: TGCAGTGCTAATGACAGGGCTGGAAACACCATATATTTT
CDR3aa: CSANDRAGNTIYF

len: 13
d_gene: NA
v_gene: TRBV6-1
abundance: many
j_gene: TRBJ1-1
CDR3nt: TGTGCCAGCAGTTCGACGTCCAGCCCGGAAGCTTTCTTT
CDR3aa: CASSSTSSPEAFF